The 21 T cell receptor beta chains below were found in one sample sequenced in a study of Ad26.COV2.S vaccination and SARS-CoV-2 variants. Measured with immunoSEQ multiplex PCR; TCRdb has only the in-frame clones, and not every one. The repertoire holds some 290,000 clones, with about 85% as singletons. Treatment denoted: around 19 received Ad26.COV2.S at low or high dose, single or two shots; several received placebo; per-sample allocation not given. Sampling occurred on day 63 after the first vaccine or placebo injection. The sample was peripheral blood, taken in a trial of Ad26.COV2.S vaccine versus placebo. The source is a person aged 18-65 years who received the Ad26.COV2.S COVID-19 vaccine or a placebo.

The chain joins TRBV2 to TRBJ1-5; unclear D gene. This CDR3 spans 12 amino acids. Per germline, CDR1 SNHLY and CDR2 FYNNEI. Trimming cost V 7 bases and J 0 bases, with 4 bases left between them. The CDR3 nucleotides read TGTGCCAGCAAGGGTAGCAATCAGCCCCAGCATTTT. The encoded protein is CASKGSNQPQHF.

CDR3 in amino acids: CASSVNPTGGTDTQYF. CDR3 nucleotide sequence: TGTGCCAGCAGCGTCAACCCGACAGGGGGGACAGATACGCAGTATTTT. The chain has TRBV9 and TRBJ2-3; 9 nucleotides align to TRBD1. Losses at the gene ends were 2 bases for V and 3 bases for J; bases not matched to a gene: 7. Germline-derived CDR1 and CDR2 are SGDLS and YYNGEE. This CDR3 has 16 residues.

The genes are TRBV18 and TRBJ1-1; D call uncertain. CDR3 length: 13 amino acids. Trimming cost V 3 bases and J 1 base, with 6 bases left between them. Per the germline V gene, CDR1 is KGHSH and CDR2 is LQKENI. The CDR3 loop reads CASSPSQNTEAFF. The CDR3 DNA reads as TGTGCCAGCTCACCGTCACAGAACACTGAAGCTTTCTTT.

The chain couples TRBV3-1 (or the pseudogene TRBV3-2) to TRBJ1-5; 8 bases fit TRBD1. Losses at the gene ends were 4 bases for V and 5 bases for J; bases not matched to a gene: 7. There are 15 residues in the CDR3. Per germline, CDR1 LGHDT and CDR2 YNNKEL (reference sequence). CDR3 sequence reads: CASSPGTGTHQPQHF. In DNA form, the CDR3 reads TGTGCCAGCAGCCCTGGGACAGGAACTCATCAGCCCCAGCATTTT.

This clone showed up just once. Other DNA sequences from this sample encode an identical CDR3 as well. The J gene is TRBJ1-5, the V gene TRBV28; perhaps TRBD1 as D (6 bases). Per germline, CDR1 MDHEN and CDR2 SYDVKM. V was shortened by 6 bases and J by 7 bases, with 13 bases between the two germline ends. The CDR3 contains 13 residues. This CDR3 is CASRVRGNQPQHF. The CDR3 coding sequence is TGTGCCAGCAGGGTCAGGGGTAACCAGCCCCAGCATTTT.

The chain combines TRBV13 with TRBJ1-2, with 8 bases matching TRBD1. This CDR3 is built from 14 residues. The ends lost 4 bases at V and 4 bases at J; junction bases unmatched: 5. Germline V gives CDR1 PRHDT, CDR2 FYEKMQ (reference sequence). In DNA form, the CDR3 reads TGTGCCAGCAGCTCTGACAGGGGCCTCTATGGCTACACCTTC. Translated, it gives CASSSDRGLYGYTF.

The chain combines TRBV6-1 with TRBJ1-6; maybe TRBD1 (5 bases). The length of the CDR3 is 16 residues. Germline values: CDR1 MNHNS, CDR2 SASEGT. With 1 base removed from V and 6 bases from J, the gap between germline ends came to 13 bases. CDR3 in DNA: TGTGCCAGCAGTGAAGGTTGGGGCAGGATTAATTCACCCCTCCACTTT. This translates into CASSEGWGRINSPLHF.

The CDR3 region has the DNA TGCGCCAGCAGCTTGACCCGGGGGTTGAGGCTAAACACTGAAGCTTTCTTT. Protein product: CASSLTRGLRLNTEAFF. The chain has TRBV5-1 and TRBJ1-1, with a possible D match to TRBD1 (5 bases). This CDR3 is 17 amino acids long. Trimming removed 1 base at V and 2 bases at J, with 18 bases between. Germline assignment: CDR1 SGHRS and CDR2 YFSETQ.

This clone was counted a few times. The chain recombines TRBV5-6 with TRBJ1-4; 7 bases align to TRBD1. CDR3 length: 12 amino acids. The V gene's germline CDR1 is SGHDT and CDR2 YYEEEE. J was trimmed by 9 bases and V by 5 bases; bases with no gene match: 4. The CDR3 nucleotides are TGTGCCAGCAGTTACAGGGGCCAAAAACTGTTTTTT. Protein: CASSYRGQKLFF.

The rearrangement links TRBV28 to TRBJ2-2; no reliable D call. This CDR3 has 13 residues. The germline CDR1 and CDR2 sequences are MDHEN and SYDVKM. The V and J ends lost 2 bases and 6 bases respectively, with 7 bases between them. The CDR3 loop reads CASSLPTAGELFF. The CDR3 coding sequence is TGTGCCAGCAGTTTACCTACCGCCGGGGAGCTGTTTTTT.

This chain joins TRBV5-1 and TRBJ1-1; D is unresolved. V lost 5 bases and J 4 bases, leaving 15 bases between the germline ends. The CDR3 sequence is 14 residues long. Per germline, CDR1 SGHRS and CDR2 YFSETQ. The CDR3 region is CASRTATLGTEAFF. DNA for the CDR3: TGCGCCAGCAGAACGGCGACATTGGGCACTGAAGCTTTCTTT.

The CDR3 bases are TGTGCCAGCAGCTTCTACGAAACCGGGCCTTGGAAGGAGTACTTC. Translating gives CASSFYETGPWKEYF. The chain couples TRBV5-6 to TRBJ2-4; D remains ambiguous. There are 15 residues in the CDR3. V was trimmed by 2 bases and J by 14 bases, leaving 23 bases between them. CDR1 SGHDT and CDR2 YYEEEE come from the germline V gene.

This clone was seen once. The V and J genes are TRBV7-9 and TRBJ1-2; 9 bases map to TRBD1. The CDR3 totals 15 residues. From germline, CDR1 is SEHNR and CDR2 FQNEAQ (reference sequence). J was trimmed by 6 bases and V by 2 bases; bases with no gene match: 7. The CDR3 region has the DNA TGTGCCAGCAGCTTAACAGGGGGCTCGATTAATGGCTACACCTTC. Encoded protein: CASSLTGGSINGYTF.

V is TRBV5-4 and J is TRBJ1-6; no firm D call. CDR1 SGHNT and CDR2 YYREEE come from the germline V gene (reference sequence). V shed 3 bases and J shed 7 bases, with 17 bases lying between them. CDR3 length equals 16 residues. Here the CDR3 reads CASSSQMGSGNSPLHF. The CDR3 DNA is TGTGCCAGCAGCTCACAAATGGGGTCGGGGAATTCACCCCTCCACTTT.

This chain joins TRBV12-1 and TRBJ1-1; TRBD1, as called in the table, went unchecked against the DNA. TRBV12-1 is noted as a pseudogene. The CDR3 is 20 residues long. CDR3 region: CASSFGCSWGQPTMNTEAFF. Here the CDR3 DNA reads TGTGCCAGCAGCTTTGGTTGCTCCTGGGGACAGCCGACGATGAACACTGAAGCTTTCTTT.

The genes are TRBV28 and TRBJ1-6; no definite D call. Trimming stripped 6 bases from V and 10 bases from J, with 31 bases between. CDR3 length equals 19 residues. CDR1 and CDR2 from the germline V gene are MDHEN and SYDVKM. The CDR3 sequence is CASSEMNLDVYWAWSPLHF. The CDR3 DNA reads TGTGCCAGCAGCGAGATGAACCTCGACGTTTATTGGGCTTGGTCACCCCTCCACTTT. The full variable domain, completed using reference TRBV28 and TRBJ1-6, is DVKVTQSSRYLVKRTGEKVFLECVQDMDHENMFWYRQDPGLGLRLIYFSYDVKMKEKGDIPEGYSVSREKKERFSLILESASTNQTSMYLCASSEMNLDVYWAWSPLHFGNGTRLTVT.

This chain connects TRBV5-1 to TRBJ1-6; 12 bases fit TRBD1. V trimming: 0 bases; J trimming: 10 bases; junction bases outside the gene matches: 2. The CDR3 has 15 residues. CDR1 is SGHRS, CDR2 YFSETQ, per germline. The CDR3 is CASSLGDRGQSPLHF. As DNA, the CDR3 is TGCGCCAGCAGCTTGGGGGACAGGGGGCAATCACCCCTCCACTTT.

The chain uses TRBV6-5 and TRBJ1-4; maybe TRBD1 (6 bases). Germline assignment: CDR1 MNHEY and CDR2 SVGAGI. The CDR3 length is 15 residues. CDR3 coding DNA: TGTGGCAAACCGGGAGTAAAGGGGGCTAATGAAAAACTGTTTTTT. Translation gives CGKPGVKGANEKLFF.

V and J are TRBV6-5 and TRBJ2-5, with a tentative D call TRBD2 (6 bases). Per germline, CDR1 MNHEY and CDR2 SVGAGI. Between the trimmed V and J ends, which lost 0 bases and 4 bases, there was a span of 15 bases. This CDR3 contains 16 residues. DNA for the CDR3: TGTGCCAGCAGTTACTCGTCGGGGGTATATCGAGAGACCCAGTACTTC. Translated, it gives CASSYSSGVYRETQYF.

In its sample, this clone was seen a few times. The gene calls are TRBV24-1 and TRBJ2-3; TRBD2 aligns across 7 bases. The CDR3 has 16 residues. In germline, CDR1 is KGHDR, CDR2 SFDVKD. V trimming: 0 bases; J trimming: 3 bases; junction bases outside the gene matches: 5. CDR3 DNA: TGTGCCACCAGTGATTTGAACTTCGGGGGGACAGATACGCAGTATTTT. Encoded protein: CATSDLNFGGTDTQYF.

This clone has just one count. The chain carries TRBV7-9 and TRBJ2-3, with 10 bases identical to TRBD1. The V segment lost 6 bases and the J segment 3 bases; nucleotides outside the gene matches: 3. The CDR3 runs to 14 residues. The germline gives CDR1 SEHNR, CDR2 FQNEAQ (reference sequence). This CDR3 is CASSWTGGTDTQYF. The CDR3 coding sequence is TGTGCCAGCAGTTGGACAGGGGGAACAGATACGCAGTATTTT. Based on the CDR3 plus reference TRBV7-9 and TRBJ2-3, the full variable domain is DTGVSQNPRHKITKRGQNVTFRCDPISEHNRLYWYRQTLGQGPEFLTYFQNEAQLEKSRLLSDRFSAERPKGSFSTLEIQRTEQGDSAMYLCASSWTGGTDTQYFGPGTRLTVL.